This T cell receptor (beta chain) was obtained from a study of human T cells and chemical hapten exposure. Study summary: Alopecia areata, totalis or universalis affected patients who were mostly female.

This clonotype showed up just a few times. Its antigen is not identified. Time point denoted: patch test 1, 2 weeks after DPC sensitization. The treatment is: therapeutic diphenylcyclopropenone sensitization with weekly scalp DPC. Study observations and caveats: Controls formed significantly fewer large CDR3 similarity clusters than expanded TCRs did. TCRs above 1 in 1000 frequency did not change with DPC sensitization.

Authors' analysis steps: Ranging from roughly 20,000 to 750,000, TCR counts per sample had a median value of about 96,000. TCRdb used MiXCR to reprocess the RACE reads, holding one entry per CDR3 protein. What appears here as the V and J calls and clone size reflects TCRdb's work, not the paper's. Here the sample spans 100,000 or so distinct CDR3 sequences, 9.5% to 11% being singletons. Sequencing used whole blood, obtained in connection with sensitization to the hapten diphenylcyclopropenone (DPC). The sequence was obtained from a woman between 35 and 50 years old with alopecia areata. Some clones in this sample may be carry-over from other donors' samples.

Here the CDR3 DNA reads TGTGCCAGCAGCGCTCGGGCTAATCTTGGAAACACCATATATTTT. Translated: CASSARANLGNTIYF. The rearrangement joins TRBV9 to TRBJ1-3; no clear D gene. The germline V and J ends were trimmed by 3 bases and 3 bases, with 13 bases remaining between them. There are 15 residues in the CDR3. Germline assignment: CDR1 SGDLS and CDR2 YYNGEE.